The clone carrying this TCR beta chain came up once. These data originate in a study of blood T cell repertoires in COVID-19. Germline assignment: CDR1 SGHDN and CDR2 FVKESK. The CDR3 loop spans 12 amino acids. Trimming stripped 0 bases from V and 12 bases from J, with 11 bases between. Authors' methods: From reference gene primer amplification, estimates of nucleated cell counts were derived. Sequencing used immunoSEQ multiplex PCR; TCRdb keeps in-frame clones, though not all of them. V and J calls and clone size follow that table, whereas D and trimming were derived from the DNA. The sample contains approximately 240,000 clones, 70% to 90% of which appear only once.

The material sequenced was peripheral blood. The chain recombines TRBV14 with TRBJ1-1; D perhaps matches TRBD1 (5 bases). This sequence originates from a middle-aged woman who had recovered from COVID-19. CDR3 coding DNA: TGTGCCAGCAGCCAAGATCAGGGCTCATCTTTCTTT. Translation: CASSQDQGSSFF. Filled out from reference TRBV14 and TRBJ1-1, the complete variable domain reads EAGVTQFPSHSVIEKGQTVTLRCDPISGHDNLYWYRRVMGKEIKFLLHFVKESKQDESGMPNNRFLAERTGGTYSTLKVQPAELEDSGVYFCASSQDQGSSFFGQGTRLTVV.